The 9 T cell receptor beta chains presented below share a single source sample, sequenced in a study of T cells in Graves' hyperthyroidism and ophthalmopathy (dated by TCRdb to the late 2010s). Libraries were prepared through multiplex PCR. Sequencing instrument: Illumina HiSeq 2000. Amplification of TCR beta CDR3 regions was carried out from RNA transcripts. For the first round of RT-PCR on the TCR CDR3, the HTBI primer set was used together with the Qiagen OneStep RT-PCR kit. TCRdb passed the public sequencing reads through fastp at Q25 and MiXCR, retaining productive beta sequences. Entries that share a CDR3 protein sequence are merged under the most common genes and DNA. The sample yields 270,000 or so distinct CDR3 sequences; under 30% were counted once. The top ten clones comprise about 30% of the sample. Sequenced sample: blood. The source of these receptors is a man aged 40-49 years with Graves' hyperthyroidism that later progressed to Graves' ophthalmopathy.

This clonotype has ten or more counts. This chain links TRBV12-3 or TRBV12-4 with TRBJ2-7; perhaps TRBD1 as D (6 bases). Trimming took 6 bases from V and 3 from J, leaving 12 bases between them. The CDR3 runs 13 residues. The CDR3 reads CASRRRGDYEQYF. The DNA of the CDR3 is TGTGCCAGCAGACGCAGGGGAGACTACGAGCAGTACTTC.

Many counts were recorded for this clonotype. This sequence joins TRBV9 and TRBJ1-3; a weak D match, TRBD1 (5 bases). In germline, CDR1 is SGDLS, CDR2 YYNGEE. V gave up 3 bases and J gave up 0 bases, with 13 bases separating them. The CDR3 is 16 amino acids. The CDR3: CASSGTRTISGNTIYF. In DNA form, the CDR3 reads TGTGCCAGCAGCGGGACACGGACCATCTCTGGAAACACCATATATTTT.

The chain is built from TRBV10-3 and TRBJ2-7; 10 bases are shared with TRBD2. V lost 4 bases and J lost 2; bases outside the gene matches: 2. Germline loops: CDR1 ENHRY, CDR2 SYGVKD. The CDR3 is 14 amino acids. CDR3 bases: TGTGCCATCAGTGTTAGCGGGAGGCCCTACGAGCAGTACTTC. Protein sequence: CAISVSGRPYEQYF.

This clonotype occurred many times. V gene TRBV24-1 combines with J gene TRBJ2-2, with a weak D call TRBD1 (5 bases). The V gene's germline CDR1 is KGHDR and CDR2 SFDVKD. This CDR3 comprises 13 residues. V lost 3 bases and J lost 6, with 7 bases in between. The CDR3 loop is CATSDQGSGELFF. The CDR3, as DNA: TGTGCCACCAGTGATCAGGGATCCGGGGAGCTGTTTTTT.

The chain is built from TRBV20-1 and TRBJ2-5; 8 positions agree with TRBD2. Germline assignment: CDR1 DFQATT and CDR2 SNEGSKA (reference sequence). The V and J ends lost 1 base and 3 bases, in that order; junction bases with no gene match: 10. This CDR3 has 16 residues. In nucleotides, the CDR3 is TGCAGTGCTAGAGGGTCGCCTAGCGGGCACAAAGAGACCCAGTACTTC. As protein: CSARGSPSGHKETQYF.

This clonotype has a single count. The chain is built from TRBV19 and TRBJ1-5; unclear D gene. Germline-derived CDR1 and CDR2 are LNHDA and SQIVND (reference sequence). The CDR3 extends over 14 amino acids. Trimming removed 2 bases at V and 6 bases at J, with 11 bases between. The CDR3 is CASSIKPAPQPQHF. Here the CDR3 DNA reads TGTGCCAGTAGTATAAAGCCAGCCCCTCAGCCCCAGCATTTT.

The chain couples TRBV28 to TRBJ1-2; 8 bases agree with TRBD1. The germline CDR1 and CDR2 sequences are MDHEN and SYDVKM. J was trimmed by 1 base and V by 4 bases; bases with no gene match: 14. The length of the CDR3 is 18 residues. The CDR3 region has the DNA TGTGCCAGCAGTTCCCTTGGACAGGGAGCCCCCATTAACTATGGCTACACCTTC. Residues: CASSSLGQGAPINYGYTF.

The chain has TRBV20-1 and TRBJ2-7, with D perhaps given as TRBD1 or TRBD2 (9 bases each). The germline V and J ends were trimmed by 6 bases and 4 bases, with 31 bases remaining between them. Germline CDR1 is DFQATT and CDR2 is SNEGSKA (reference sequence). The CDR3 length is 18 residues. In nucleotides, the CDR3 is TGCAGTGCCAGGGGACAGGGTCGTAGCGGGAGCCGTCCATACGAGCAGTACTTC. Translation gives CSARGQGRSGSRPYEQYF.

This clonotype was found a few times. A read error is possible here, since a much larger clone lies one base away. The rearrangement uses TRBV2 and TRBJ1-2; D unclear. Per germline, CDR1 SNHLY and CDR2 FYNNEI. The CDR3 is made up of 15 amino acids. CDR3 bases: TGTGCCAGCGTCTCCCCAACAGCGAGGATTATTGGCTACGCCTTC. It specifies CASVSPTARIIGYAF.